Described below is a single T cell receptor (beta chain) sequence and its context. What it binds is not known. These data are taken from a study of T cell repertoires in cytomegalovirus infection. CDR1 is MDHEN and CDR2 is SYDVKM in the germline V gene. CDR3 length: 13 amino acids. V gave up 8 bases and J gave up 3 bases, with 11 bases separating them. MiXCR was run by TCRdb on the reads, yielding one entry per CDR3 protein. The sample shows approximately 910,000 distinct CDR3 sequences, approximately 32% of them seen only once. Whole-study results and caveats: CMV-specific TCR beta clonotypes restricted by HLA-C dominated the ex vivo response.

The sequencing here drew on cultured CD8+ T cells from PBMCs, taken from culture after CMV antigen stimulation. The chain combines TRBV28 with TRBJ2-1, with D hard to call. The TCR originated in a human donor in good health (CMV status not recorded). Some clones in this sample may be carry-over from other donors' samples. CDR3 DNA sequence: TGTGCCAGCGGGATAGATCGCTACAATGAGCAGTTCTTC. It translates to CASGIDRYNEQFF.